This entry lists 8 T cell receptor beta chains sequenced from one sample in a study of cytomegalovirus exposure and HLA in healthy donors. The PCR had 60 Vbeta and 13 Jbeta primers. Only in-frame clones appear in the TCRdb table, and some are missing; sequencing was by immunoSEQ multiplex PCR. The data hold about 190,000 clones, with over 60% observed a single time. The specimen was PBMCs. These receptors were taken from a man aged 30 to 39 in good health and CMV-seropositive.

The chain links TRBV10-3 to TRBJ1-6, with 7 bases aligning to TRBD1. V gave up 5 bases and J gave up 1 base; unmatched junction bases: 5. Germline-derived CDR1 and CDR2 are ENHRY and SYGVKD. The CDR3 length is 16 residues. The CDR3 DNA reads as TGTGCCATCAGTTCCCCAGGGGGATCCTATAATTCACCCCTCCACTTT. This gives the protein CAISSPGGSYNSPLHF.

The chain combines TRBV6-5 with TRBJ2-3; D is uncertain. The CDR3 covers 15 residues. CDR1 is MNHEY, CDR2 SVGAGI, per germline. Trimming took off 0 bases at V and 2 bases at J, with 9 bases between the two ends. CDR3 loop: CASSYSGRSTDTQYF. The CDR3 DNA follows: TGTGCCAGCAGTTACTCCGGCAGGTCCACAGATACGCAGTATTTT.

CDR3 in DNA: TGTGCCTGGAGTGTCGGCGGGATCACCGGGGAGCTGTTTTTT. This translates into CAWSVGGITGELFF. This chain links TRBV30 with TRBJ2-2, with a possible D match to TRBD2 (6 bases). The CDR3 length is 14 residues. The germline V and J ends were trimmed by 0 bases and 4 bases, with 9 bases remaining between them. Looked up from germline, CDR1 is GTSNPN and CDR2 is SVGIG (reference sequence).

This chain uses TRBV7-2 with TRBJ2-7; TRBD2 agrees at 9 bases. The germline CDR1 and CDR2 sequences are SGHTA and FQGNSA. The CDR3 totals 15 residues. V lost 3 bases, J lost 3 bases, and 6 bases stayed unmatched. The DNA of the CDR3 is TGTGCCAGCAGCTTTGTAGCGGGAGTTGGCTACGAGCAGTACTTC. Translated, it gives CASSFVAGVGYEQYF.

This clone appeared a few times. The V and J genes are TRBV9 and TRBJ2-3; 9 positions match TRBD2. Germline lookup yields CDR1 SGDLS and CDR2 YYNGEE. This CDR3 contains 15 residues. Trimming removed 6 bases from V and 3 bases from J; junction bases left unmatched: 8. The CDR3 sequence is CASTLAGEVTDTQYF. CDR3 DNA: TGTGCCAGCACCTTAGCGGGGGAGGTTACAGATACGCAGTATTTT.

The CDR3 bases are TGTGCCAGCCCTGCAGAGGGGGATCTCGGGGCTTTCTTT. This sequence encodes CASPAEGDLGAFF. The V and J genes are TRBV2 and TRBJ1-1; possibly TRBD1 for D (6 bases). CDR1 SNHLY and CDR2 FYNNEI come from the germline V gene. The CDR3 runs 13 residues. V dropped 8 bases and J dropped 11 bases, with 21 bases sitting between them.

This chain connects TRBV7-2 to TRBJ2-3; 9 bases align to TRBD1. Trimming at V came to 5 bases and at J to 1 base, leaving 4 bases not matched to a gene. The V gene's germline CDR1 is SGHTA and CDR2 FQGNSA. The length of the CDR3 is 15 residues. The CDR3 sequence: CASSPNRGRTDTQYF. CDR3 nucleotides: TGTGCCAGCAGCCCGAACAGGGGGCGCACAGATACGCAGTATTTT.

The rearrangement links TRBV5-1 to TRBJ2-7, with 7 bases matching TRBD2. Germline CDR1 is SGHRS and CDR2 is YFSETQ. The CDR3 runs 14 residues. J was trimmed by 6 bases and V by 5 bases; bases with no gene match: 11. The CDR3 sequence is CASSGGTTSSEQYF. Written as DNA, the CDR3 is TGCGCCAGCAGTGGGGGGACTACCTCGAGCGAGCAGTACTTC.